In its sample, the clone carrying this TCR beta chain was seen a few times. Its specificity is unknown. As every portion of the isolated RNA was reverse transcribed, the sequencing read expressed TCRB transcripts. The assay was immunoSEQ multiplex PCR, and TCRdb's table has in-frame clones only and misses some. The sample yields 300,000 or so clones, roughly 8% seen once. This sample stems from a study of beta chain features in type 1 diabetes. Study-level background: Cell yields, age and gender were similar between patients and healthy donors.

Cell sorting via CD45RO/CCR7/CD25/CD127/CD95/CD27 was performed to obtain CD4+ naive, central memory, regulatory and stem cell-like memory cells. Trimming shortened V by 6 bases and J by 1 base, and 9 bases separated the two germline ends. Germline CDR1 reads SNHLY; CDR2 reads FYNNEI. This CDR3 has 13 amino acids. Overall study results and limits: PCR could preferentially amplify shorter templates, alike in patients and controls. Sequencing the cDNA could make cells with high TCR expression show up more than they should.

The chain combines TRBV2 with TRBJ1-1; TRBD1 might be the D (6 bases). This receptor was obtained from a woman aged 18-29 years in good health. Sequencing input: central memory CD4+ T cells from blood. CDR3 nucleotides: TGTGCCAGCAGGGGACACCAGAACACTGAAGCTTTCTTT. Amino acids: CASRGHQNTEAFF.